This T cell receptor (beta chain) derives from a study of blood T cell repertoires in COVID-19. V lost 6 bases and J lost 10, with 13 bases in between. The germline V gene encodes CDR1 MDHEN and CDR2 SYDVKM. The CDR3 covers 11 residues. Only in-frame clones appear in the TCRdb table, and some are missing; sequencing was by immunoSEQ multiplex PCR. The sample shows approximately 250,000 clones, roughly 89% of them seen only once. Sequences were obtained from PBMCs or T cells enriched from blood (not recorded which). This clonotype was obtained from a woman aged 25 to 39 who had recovered from COVID-19. The genes are TRBV28 and TRBJ2-7; D possibly corresponds to TRBD1 (5 bases). CDR3 loop: CASSLGAIQYF. In DNA, the CDR3 is TGTGCCAGCAGCCTTGGGGCAATCCAGTACTTC.